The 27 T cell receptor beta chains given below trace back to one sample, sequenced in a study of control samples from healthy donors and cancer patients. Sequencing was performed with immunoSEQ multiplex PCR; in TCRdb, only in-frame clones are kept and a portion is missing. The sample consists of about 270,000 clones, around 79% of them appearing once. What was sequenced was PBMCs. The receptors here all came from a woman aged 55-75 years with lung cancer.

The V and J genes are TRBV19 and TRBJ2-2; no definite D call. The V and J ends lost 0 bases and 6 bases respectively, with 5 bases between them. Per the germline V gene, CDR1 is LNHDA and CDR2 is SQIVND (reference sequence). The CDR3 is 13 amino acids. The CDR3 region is CASSIEKPGELFF. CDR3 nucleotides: TGTGCCAGTAGTATAGAGAAGCCCGGGGAGCTGTTTTTT.

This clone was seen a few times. The CDR3 loop is CASSTVRAATYEQYF. CDR3 coding DNA: TGTGCCAGCAGTACCGTAAGGGCGGCTACCTACGAGCAGTACTTC. The chain carries TRBV27 and TRBJ2-7; D is unresolved. The V gene lost 5 bases and the J gene lost 2 bases, with 16 bases spanning the gap. From germline, CDR1 is MNHEY and CDR2 SMNVEV (reference sequence). The CDR3 spans 15 residues.

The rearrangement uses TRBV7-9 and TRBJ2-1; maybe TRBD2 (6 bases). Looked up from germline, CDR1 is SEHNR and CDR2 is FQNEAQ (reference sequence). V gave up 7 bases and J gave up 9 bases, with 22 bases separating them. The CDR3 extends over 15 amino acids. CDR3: CASIPLGLVGGEQFF. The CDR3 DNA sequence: TGTGCCAGCATCCCCCTTGGGCTAGTCGGGGGTGAGCAGTTCTTC.

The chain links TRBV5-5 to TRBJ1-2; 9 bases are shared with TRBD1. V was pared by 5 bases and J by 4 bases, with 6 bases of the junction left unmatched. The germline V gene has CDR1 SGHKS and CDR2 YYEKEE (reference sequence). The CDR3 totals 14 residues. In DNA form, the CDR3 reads TGTGCCAGCAGGTCTGGGACAGGGAGCTATGGCTACACCTTC. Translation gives CASRSGTGSYGYTF. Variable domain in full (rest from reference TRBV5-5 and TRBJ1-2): DAGVTQSPTHLIKTRGQQVTLRCSPISGHKSVSWYQQVLGQGPQFIFQYYEKEERGRGNFPDRFSARQFPNYSSELNVNALLLGDSALYLCASRSGTGSYGYTFGSGTRLTVV.

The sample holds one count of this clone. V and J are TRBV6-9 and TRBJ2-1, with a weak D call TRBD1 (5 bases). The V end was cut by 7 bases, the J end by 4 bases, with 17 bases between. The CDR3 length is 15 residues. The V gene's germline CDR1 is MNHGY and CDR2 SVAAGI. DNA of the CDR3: TGTGCCAGCATGAACAGGCTCCCCTCATACAATGAGCAGTTCTTC. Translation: CASMNRLPSYNEQFF.

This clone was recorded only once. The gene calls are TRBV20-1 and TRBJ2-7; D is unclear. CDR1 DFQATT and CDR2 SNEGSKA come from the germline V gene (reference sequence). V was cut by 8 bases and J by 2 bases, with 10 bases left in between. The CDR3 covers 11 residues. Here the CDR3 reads CSSGATYEQYF. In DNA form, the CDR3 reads TGCAGTTCAGGCGCAACCTACGAGCAGTACTTC.

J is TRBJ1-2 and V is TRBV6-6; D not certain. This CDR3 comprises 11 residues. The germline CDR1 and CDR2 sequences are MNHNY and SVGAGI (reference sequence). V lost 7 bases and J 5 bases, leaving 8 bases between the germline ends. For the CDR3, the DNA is TGTGCCAGCATTGGGAATTATGGCTACACCTTC. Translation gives CASIGNYGYTF.

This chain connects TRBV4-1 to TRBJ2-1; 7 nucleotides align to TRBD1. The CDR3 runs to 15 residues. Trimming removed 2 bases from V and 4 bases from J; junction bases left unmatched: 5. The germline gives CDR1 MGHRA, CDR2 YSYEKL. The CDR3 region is CASSQSLQGYNEQFF. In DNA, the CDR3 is TGCGCCAGCAGCCAAAGTTTACAGGGGTACAATGAGCAGTTCTTC.

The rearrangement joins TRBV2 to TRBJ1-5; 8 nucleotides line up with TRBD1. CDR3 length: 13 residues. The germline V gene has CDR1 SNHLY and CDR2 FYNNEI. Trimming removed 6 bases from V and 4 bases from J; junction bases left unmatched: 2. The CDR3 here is CASRDRENQPQHF. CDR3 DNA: TGTGCCAGCAGGGACAGGGAGAATCAGCCCCAGCATTTT.

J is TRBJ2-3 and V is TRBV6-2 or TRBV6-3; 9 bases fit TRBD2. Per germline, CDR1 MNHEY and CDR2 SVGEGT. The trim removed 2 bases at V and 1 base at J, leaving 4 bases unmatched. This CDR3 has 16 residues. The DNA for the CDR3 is TGTGCCAGCAGTTACCCACTAGCGGGTGGCACAGATACGCAGTATTTT. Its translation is CASSYPLAGGTDTQYF.

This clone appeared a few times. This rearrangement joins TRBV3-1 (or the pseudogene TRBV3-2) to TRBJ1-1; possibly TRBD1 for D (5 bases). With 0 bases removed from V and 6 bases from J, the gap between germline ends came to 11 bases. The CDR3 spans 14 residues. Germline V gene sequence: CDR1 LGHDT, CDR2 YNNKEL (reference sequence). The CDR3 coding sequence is TGTGCCAGCAGCCAAGAAGAGGGGTACGCTGAAGCTTTCTTT. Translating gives CASSQEEGYAEAFF.

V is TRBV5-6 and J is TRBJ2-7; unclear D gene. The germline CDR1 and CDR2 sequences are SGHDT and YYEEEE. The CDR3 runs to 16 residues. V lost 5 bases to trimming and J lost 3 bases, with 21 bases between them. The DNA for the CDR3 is TGTGCCAGCAGTCGTACCGGCCAGTCCTCTTACTACGAGCAGTACTTC. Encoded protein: CASSRTGQSSYYEQYF.

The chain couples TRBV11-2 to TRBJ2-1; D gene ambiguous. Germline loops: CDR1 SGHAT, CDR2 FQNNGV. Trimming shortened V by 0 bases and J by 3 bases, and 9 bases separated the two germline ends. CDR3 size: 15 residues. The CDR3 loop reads CASSLDVGGYNEQFF. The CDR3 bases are TGTGCCAGCAGCTTAGATGTCGGCGGCTACAATGAGCAGTTCTTC.

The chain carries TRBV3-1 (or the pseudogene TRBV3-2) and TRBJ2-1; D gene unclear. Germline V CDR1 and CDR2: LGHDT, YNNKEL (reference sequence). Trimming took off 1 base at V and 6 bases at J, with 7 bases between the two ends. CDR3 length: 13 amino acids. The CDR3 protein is CASSQGHLNEQFF. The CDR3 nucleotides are TGTGCCAGCAGCCAAGGACACCTCAATGAGCAGTTCTTC.

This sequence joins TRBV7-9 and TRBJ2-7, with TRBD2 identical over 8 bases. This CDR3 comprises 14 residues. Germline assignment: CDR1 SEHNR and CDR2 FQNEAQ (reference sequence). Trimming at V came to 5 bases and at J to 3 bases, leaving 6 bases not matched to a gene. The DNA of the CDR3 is TGTGCCAGCAGCGCCGGGGGGGCGCTCTACGAGCAGTACTTC. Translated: CASSAGGALYEQYF.

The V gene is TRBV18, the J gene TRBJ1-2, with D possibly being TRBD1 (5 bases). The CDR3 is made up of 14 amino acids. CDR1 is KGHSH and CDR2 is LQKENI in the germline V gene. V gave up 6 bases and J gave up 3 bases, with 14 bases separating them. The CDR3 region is CASSLQGFDYGYTF. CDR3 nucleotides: TGTGCCAGCTCTCTCCAGGGCTTCGACTATGGCTACACCTTC. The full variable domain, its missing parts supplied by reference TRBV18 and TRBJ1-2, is NAGVMQNPRHLVRRRGQEARLRCSPMKGHSHVYWYRQLPEEGLKFMVYLQKENIIDESGMPKERFSAEFPKEGPSILRIQQVVRGDSAAYFCASSLQGFDYGYTFGSGTRLTVV.

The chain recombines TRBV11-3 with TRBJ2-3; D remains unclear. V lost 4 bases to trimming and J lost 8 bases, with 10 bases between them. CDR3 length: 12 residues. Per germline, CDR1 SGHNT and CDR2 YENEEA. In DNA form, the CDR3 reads TGTGCCAGCAGCTCACCCCTTGGTACGCAGTATTTT. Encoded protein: CASSSPLGTQYF. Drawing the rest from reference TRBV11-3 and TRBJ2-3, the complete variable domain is EAGVVQSPRYKIIEKKQPVAFWCNPISGHNTLYWYLQNLGQGPELLIRYENEEAVDDSQLPKDRFSAERLKGVDSTLKIQPAELGDSAVYLCASSSPLGTQYFGPGTRLTVL.

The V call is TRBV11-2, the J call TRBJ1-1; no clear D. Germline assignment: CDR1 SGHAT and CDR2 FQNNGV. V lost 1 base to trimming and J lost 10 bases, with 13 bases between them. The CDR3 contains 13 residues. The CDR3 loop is CASSLGSSGGAFF. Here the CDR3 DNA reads TGTGCCAGCAGCTTAGGAAGTTCTGGAGGAGCTTTCTTT.

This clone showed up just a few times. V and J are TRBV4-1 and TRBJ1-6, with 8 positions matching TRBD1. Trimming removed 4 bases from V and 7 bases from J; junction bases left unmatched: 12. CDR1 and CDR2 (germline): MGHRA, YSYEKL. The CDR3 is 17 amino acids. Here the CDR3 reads CASSLKEDRDNNSPLHF. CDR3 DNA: TGCGCCAGCAGCCTTAAAGAGGACAGGGATAACAATTCACCCCTCCACTTT.

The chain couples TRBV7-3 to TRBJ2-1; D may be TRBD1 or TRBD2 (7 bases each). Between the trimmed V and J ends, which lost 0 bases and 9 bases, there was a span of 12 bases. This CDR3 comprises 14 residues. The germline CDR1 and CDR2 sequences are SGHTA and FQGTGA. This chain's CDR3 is CASSLTTGRGEQFF. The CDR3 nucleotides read TGTGCCAGCAGCTTAACGACAGGGAGGGGTGAGCAGTTCTTC.

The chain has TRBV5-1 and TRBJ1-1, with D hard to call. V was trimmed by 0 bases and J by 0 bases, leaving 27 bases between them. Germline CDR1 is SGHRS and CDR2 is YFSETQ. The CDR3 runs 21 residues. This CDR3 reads CASSLDLLRVGKGALNTEAFF. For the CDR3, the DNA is TGCGCCAGCAGCTTGGATCTTTTAAGGGTCGGCAAGGGCGCTTTGAACACTGAAGCTTTCTTT.

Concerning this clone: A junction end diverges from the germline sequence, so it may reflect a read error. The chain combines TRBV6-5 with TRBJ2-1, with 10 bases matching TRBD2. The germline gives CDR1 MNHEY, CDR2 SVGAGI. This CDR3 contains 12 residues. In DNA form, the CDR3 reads TGTGCCAGCAGTTACCCCGGGACTAGCGTCATCTTC. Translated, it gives CASSYPGTSVIF.

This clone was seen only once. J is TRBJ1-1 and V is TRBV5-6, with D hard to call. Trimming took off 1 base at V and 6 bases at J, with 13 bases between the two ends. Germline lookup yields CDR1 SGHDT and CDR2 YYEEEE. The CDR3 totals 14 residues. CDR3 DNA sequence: TGTGCCAGCAGCTTGAATCTCGGGTTAGCTGAAGCTTTCTTT. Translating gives CASSLNLGLAEAFF.

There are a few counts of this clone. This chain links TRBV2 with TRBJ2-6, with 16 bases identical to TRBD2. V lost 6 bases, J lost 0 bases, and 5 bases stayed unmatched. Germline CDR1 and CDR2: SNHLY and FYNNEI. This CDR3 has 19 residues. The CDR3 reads CASRGTSGRVYSGANVLTF. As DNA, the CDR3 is TGTGCCAGCAGAGGGACTAGCGGGAGGGTGTACTCTGGGGCCAACGTCCTGACTTTC.

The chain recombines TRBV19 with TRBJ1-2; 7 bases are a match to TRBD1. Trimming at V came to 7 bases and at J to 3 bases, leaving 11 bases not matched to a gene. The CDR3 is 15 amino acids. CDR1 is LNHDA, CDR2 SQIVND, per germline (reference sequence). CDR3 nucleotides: TGTGCCAGTACCCCGACAGGGCCCGGCTACTATGGCTACACCTTC. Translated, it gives CASTPTGPGYYGYTF.

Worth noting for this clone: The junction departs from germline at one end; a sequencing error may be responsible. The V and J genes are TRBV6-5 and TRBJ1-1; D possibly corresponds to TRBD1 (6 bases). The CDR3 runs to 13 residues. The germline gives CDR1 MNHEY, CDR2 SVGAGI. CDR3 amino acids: CASSDSGTPSAFF. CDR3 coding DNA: TGTGCCAGCAGTGACTCCGGGACACCGAGCGCTTTCTTT.

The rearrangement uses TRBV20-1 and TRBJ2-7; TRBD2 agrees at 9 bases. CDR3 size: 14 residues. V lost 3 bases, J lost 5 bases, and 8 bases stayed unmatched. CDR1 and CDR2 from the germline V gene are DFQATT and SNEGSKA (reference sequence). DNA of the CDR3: TGCAGTGCTAGTGGCGGGAGGGCCCTCGACGAGCAGTACTTC. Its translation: CSASGGRALDEQYF.